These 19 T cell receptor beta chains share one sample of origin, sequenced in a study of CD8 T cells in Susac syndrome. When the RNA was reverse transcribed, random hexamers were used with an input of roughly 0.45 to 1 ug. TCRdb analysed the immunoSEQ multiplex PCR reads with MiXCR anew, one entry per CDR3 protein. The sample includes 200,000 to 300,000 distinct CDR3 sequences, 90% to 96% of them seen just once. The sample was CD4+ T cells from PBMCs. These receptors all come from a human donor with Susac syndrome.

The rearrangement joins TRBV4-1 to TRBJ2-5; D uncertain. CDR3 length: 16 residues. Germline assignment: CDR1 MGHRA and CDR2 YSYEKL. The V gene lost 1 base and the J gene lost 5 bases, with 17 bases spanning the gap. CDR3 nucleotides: TGCGCCAGCAGCCAAGTTCCTGGGAAAGGGTCGGAGACCCAGTACTTC. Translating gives CASSQVPGKGSETQYF.

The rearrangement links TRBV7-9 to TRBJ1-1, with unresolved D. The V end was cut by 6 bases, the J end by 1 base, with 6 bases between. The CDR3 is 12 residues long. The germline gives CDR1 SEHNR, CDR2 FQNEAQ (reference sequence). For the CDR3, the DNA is TGTGCCAGCAGGTATCCGAACACTGAAGCTTTCTTT. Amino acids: CASRYPNTEAFF.

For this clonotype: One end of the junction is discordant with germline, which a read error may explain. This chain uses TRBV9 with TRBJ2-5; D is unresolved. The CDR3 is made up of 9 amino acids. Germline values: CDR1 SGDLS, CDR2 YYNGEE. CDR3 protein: CASNAQRDF. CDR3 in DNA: TGTGCCAGCAACGCGCAGCGCGACTTC.

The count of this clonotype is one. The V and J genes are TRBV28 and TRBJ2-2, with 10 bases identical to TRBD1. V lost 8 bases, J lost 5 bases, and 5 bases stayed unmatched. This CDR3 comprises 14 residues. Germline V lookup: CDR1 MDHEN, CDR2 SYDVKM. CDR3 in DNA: TGTGCCAGCCGAGGGACAGGGGTGACCGGGGAGCTGTTTTTT. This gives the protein CASRGTGVTGELFF.

CDR3 bases: TGCGCCAGCAGCCAGCTCGTCGGGGAAAAACTGTTTTTT. Encoded protein: CASSQLVGEKLFF. This sequence joins TRBV4-1 and TRBJ1-4; no reliable D call. Trimming removed 3 bases at V and 8 bases at J, with 10 bases between. This CDR3 comprises 13 residues. Germline values: CDR1 MGHRA, CDR2 YSYEKL.

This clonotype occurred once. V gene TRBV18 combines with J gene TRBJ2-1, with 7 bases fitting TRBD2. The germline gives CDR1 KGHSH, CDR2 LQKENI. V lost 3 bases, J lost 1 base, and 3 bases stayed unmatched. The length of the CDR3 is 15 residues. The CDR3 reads CASSPGDYSYNEQFF. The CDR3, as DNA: TGTGCCAGCTCACCCGGGGACTATTCCTACAATGAGCAGTTCTTC.

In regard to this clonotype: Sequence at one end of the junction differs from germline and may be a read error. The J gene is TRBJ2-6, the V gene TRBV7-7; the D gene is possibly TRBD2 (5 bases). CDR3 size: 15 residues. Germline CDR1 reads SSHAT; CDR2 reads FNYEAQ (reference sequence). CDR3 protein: CASSPTGSGANVLTF. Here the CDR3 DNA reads TGTGCTAGCAGCCCGACGGGGTCTGGGGCCAACGTCCTGACTTTC.

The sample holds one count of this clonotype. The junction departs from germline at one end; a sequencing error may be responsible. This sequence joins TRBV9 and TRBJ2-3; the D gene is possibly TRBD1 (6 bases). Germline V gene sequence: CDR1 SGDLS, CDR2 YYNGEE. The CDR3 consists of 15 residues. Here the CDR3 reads CASSVGDISTDTQYF. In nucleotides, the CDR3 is TGTGCCAGCAGCGTAGGGGACATCAGCACAGATACACAGTATTTT.

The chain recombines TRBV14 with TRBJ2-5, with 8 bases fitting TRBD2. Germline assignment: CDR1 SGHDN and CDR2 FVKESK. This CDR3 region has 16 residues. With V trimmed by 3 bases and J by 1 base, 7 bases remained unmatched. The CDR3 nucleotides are TGTGCCAGCAGCCAGCGACTACTAGCGGTCCAAGAGACCCAGTACTTC. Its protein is CASSQRLLAVQETQYF.

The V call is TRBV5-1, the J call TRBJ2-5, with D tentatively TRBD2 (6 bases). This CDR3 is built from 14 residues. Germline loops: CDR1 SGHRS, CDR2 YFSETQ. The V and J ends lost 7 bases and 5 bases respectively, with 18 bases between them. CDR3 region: CASSVTRPPETQYF. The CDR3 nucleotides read TGCGCCAGCTCCGTGACTAGGCCTCCGGAGACCCAGTACTTC. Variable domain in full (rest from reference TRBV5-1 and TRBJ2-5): KAGVTQTPRYLIKTRGQQVTLSCSPISGHRSVSWYQQTPGQGLQFLFEYFSETQRNKGNFPGRFSGRQFSNSRSEMNVSTLELGDSALYLCASSVTRPPETQYFGPGTRLLVL.

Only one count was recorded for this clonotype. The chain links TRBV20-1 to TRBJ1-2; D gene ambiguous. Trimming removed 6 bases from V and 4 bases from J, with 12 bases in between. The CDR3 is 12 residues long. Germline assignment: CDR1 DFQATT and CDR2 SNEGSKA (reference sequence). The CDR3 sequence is CSALVAAYGYTF. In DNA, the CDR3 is TGCAGTGCCCTCGTCGCAGCCTATGGCTACACCTTC.

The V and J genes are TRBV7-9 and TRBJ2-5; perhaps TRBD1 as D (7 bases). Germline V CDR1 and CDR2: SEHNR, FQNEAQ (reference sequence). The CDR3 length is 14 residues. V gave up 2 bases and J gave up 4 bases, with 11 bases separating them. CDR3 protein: CASSLLQGGETQYF. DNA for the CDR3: TGTGCCAGCAGCTTATTGCAGGGGGGAGAGACCCAGTACTTC.

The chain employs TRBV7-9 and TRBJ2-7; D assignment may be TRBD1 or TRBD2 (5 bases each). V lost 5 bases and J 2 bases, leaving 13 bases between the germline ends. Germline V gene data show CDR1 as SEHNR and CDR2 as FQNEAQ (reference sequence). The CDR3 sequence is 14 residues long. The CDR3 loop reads CASSPPGRTYEQYF. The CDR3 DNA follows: TGTGCCAGCAGCCCTCCGGGACGCACCTACGAGCAGTACTTC.

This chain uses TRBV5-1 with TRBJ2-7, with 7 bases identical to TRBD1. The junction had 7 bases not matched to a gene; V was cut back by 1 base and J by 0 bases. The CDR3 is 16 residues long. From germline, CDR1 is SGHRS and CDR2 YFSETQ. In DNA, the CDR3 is TGCGCCAGCAGCTTGTTATCCGACAGGGTCTCCTACGAGCAGTACTTC. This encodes CASSLLSDRVSYEQYF.

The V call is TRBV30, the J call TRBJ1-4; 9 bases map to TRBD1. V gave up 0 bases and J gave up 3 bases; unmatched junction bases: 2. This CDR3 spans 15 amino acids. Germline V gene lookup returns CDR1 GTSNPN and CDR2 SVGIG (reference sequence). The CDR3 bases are TGTGCCTGGAGTGTGTGGACAGGGGCTAATGAAAAACTGTTTTTT. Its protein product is CAWSVWTGANEKLFF.

The CDR3 protein is CASSVRGDSNYGYTF. The DNA of the CDR3 is TGTGCCAGCAGCGTCAGGGGGGACAGCAACTATGGCTACACCTTC. The chain is built from TRBV9 and TRBJ1-2; 7 bases match TRBD1. CDR1 and CDR2 (germline): SGDLS, YYNGEE. This CDR3 has 15 amino acids. The junction had 6 bases not matched to a gene; V was cut back by 2 bases and J by 2 bases.

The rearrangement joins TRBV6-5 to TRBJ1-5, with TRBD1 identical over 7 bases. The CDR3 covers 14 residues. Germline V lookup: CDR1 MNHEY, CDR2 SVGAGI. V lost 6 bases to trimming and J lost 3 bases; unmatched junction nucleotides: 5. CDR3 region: CASSRGQTNQPQHF. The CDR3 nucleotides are TGTGCCAGCAGCAGGGGACAGACCAATCAGCCCCAGCATTTT.

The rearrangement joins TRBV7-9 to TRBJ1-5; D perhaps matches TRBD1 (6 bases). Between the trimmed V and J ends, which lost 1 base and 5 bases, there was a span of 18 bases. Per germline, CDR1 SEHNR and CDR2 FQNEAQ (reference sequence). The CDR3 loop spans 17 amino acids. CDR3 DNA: TGTGCCAGCAGCTTAGGTACAGGGACTTCAAGTTATCAGCCCCAGCATTTT. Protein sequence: CASSLGTGTSSYQPQHF. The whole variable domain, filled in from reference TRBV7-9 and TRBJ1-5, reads DTGVSQNPRHKITKRGQNVTFRCDPISEHNRLYWYRQTLGQGPEFLTYFQNEAQLEKSRLLSDRFSAERPKGSFSTLEIQRTEQGDSAMYLCASSLGTGTSSYQPQHFGDGTRLSIL.

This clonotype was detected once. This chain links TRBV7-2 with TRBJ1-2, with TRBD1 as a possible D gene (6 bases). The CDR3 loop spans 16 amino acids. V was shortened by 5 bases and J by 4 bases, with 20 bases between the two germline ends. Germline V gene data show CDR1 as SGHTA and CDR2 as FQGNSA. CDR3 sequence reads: CASSRHAGAPSYGYTF. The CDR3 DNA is TGTGCCAGCAGCCGACATGCAGGGGCGCCATCCTATGGCTACACCTTC. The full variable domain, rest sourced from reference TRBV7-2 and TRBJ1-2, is GAGVSQSPSNKVTEKGKDVELRCDPISGHTALYWYRQSLGQGLEFLIYFQGNSAPDKSGLPSDRFSAERTGGSVSTLTIQRTQQEDSAVYLCASSRHAGAPSYGYTFGSGTRLTVV.